This T cell receptor beta chain was captured by sequencing in a study of cytomegalovirus exposure and HLA in healthy donors. A multiplex PCR was run with 60 Vbeta primers and 13 Jbeta primers. TCRdb's table, derived via immunoSEQ multiplex PCR, lists solely in-frame clones and lacks some. The sample has more than 90,000 clones, over 70% seen once. In nominal health when sampled, donors likely had unrecorded immune exposures nonetheless. Sequenced material: PBMCs. The receptor comes from a woman in her forties or fifties in good health and CMV-seropositive.

The DNA of the CDR3 is TGTGCCTGGAGTGTACCTGCGGGAGAGCAGTTCTTC. Its protein product is CAWSVPAGEQFF. The chain recombines TRBV30 with TRBJ2-1, with D possibly being TRBD2 (6 bases). In germline, CDR1 is GTSNPN, CDR2 SVGIG (reference sequence). The CDR3 length is 12 residues. Trimming took off 0 bases at V and 10 bases at J, with 10 bases between the two ends.